This TCR beta chain was captured by sequencing in a study of control samples from healthy donors and cancer patients. The V end was cut by 4 bases, the J end by 8 bases, with 11 bases between. The germline CDR1 and CDR2 sequences are MNHNY and SVGAGI (reference sequence). The CDR3 has 13 residues. Clones were sequenced by immunoSEQ multiplex PCR, and TCRdb holds only the in-frame ones, with some missing. In the table there are about 120,000 clones, nearly 95% of which are singletons. The sequencing input was blood. This sequence was found in a man aged 25 to 40 in good health. The rearrangement links TRBV6-6 to TRBJ1-4, with a possible D match to TRBD1 (6 bases). CDR3 bases: TGTGCCAGCAGTTCACAGGGCGGGGAAAAACTGTTTTTT. Amino acid sequence: CASSSQGGEKLFF.